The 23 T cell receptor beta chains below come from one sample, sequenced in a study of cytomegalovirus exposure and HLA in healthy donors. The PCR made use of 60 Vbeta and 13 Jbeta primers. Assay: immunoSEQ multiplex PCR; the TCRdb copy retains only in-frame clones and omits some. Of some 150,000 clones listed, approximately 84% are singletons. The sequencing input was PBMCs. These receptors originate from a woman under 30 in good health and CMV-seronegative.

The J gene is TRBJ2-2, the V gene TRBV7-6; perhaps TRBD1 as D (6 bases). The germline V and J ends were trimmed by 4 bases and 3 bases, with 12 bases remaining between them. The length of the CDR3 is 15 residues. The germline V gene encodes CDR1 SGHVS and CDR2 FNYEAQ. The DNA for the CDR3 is TGTGCCAGCAGCTCAACAGGGTCTCACACCGGGGAGCTGTTTTTT. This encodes CASSSTGSHTGELFF. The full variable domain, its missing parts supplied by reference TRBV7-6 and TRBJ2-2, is GAGVSQSPRYKVTKRGQDVALRCDPISGHVSLYWYRQALGQGPEFLTYFNYEAQQDKSGLPNDRFSAERPEGSISTLTIQRTEQRDSAMYRCASSSTGSHTGELFFGEGSRLTVL.

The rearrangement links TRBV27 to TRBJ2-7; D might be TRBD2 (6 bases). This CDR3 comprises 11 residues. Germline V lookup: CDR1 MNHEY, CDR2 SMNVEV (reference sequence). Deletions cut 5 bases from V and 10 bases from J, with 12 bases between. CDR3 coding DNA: TGTGCCAGCAGTACTGGGACTCGCCAGTACTTC. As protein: CASSTGTRQYF.

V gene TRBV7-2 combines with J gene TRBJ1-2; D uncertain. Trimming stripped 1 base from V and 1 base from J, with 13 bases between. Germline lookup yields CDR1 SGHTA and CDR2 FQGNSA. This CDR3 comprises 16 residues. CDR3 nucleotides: TGTGCCAGCAGCTTAGAATCGGCAGACTATAACTATGGCTACACCTTC. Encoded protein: CASSLESADYNYGYTF.

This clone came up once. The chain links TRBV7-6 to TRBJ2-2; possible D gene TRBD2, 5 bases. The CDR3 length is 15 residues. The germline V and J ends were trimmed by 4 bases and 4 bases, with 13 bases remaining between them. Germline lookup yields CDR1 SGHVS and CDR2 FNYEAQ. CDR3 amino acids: CASSSPGGSTGELFF. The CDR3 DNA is TGTGCCAGCAGCTCGCCCGGCGGGTCCACCGGGGAGCTGTTTTTT.

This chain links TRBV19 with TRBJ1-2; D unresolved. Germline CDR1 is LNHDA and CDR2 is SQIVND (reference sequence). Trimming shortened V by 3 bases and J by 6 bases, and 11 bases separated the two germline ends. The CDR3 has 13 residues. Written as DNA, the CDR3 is TGTGCCAGTAGTATCGGCGGCTCGGATGGCTACACCTTC. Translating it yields CASSIGGSDGYTF.

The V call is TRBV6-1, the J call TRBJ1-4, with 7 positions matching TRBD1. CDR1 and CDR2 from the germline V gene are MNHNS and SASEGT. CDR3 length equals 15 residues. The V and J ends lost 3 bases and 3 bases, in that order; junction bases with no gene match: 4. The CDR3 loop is CASSDDRAANEKLFF. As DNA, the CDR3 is TGTGCCAGCAGTGACGACAGGGCGGCTAATGAAAAACTGTTTTTT.

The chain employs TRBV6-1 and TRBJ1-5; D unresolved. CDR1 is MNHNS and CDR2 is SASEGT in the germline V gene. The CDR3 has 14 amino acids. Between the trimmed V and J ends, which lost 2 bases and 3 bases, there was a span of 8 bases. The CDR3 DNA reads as TGTGCCAGCAGTGAACGAGGATCCAATCAGCCCCAGCATTTT. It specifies CASSERGSNQPQHF.

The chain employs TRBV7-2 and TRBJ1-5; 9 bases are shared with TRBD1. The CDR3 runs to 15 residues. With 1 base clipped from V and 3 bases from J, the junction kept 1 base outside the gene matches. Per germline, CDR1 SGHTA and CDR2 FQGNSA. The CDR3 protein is CASSLGTGANQPQHF. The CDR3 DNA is TGTGCCAGCAGCTTAGGGACAGGGGCCAATCAGCCCCAGCATTTT.

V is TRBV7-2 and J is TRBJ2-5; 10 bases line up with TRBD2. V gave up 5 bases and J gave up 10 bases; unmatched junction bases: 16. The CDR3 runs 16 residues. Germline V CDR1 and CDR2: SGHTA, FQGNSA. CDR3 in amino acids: CASSEAGGPPGADQYF. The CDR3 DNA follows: TGTGCCAGCAGCGAAGCGGGGGGGCCCCCGGGCGCGGACCAGTACTTC.

CDR3 nucleotides: TGCGCCAGCAGCCATATACCAGGGGGCCCCTACGAGCAGTACTTC. Translation gives CASSHIPGGPYEQYF. The chain links TRBV4-1 to TRBJ2-7; TRBD1 matches at 8 bases. The V gene end was trimmed by 3 bases and the J gene end by 2 bases; junction bases not matched to a gene: 6. CDR1 and CDR2 from the germline V gene are MGHRA and YSYEKL. CDR3 length: 15 amino acids.

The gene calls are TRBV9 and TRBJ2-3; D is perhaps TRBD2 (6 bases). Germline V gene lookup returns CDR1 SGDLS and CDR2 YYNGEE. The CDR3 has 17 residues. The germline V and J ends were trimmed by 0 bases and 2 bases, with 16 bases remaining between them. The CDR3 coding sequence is TGTGCCAGCAGCGTAGATTGGGGTAGCGGAAACACAGATACGCAGTATTTT. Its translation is CASSVDWGSGNTDTQYF. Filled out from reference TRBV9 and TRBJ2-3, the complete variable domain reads DSGVTQTPKHLITATGQRVTLRCSPRSGDLSVYWYQQSLDQGLQFLIQYYNGEERAKGNILERFSAQQFPDLHSELNLSSLELGDSALYFCASSVDWGSGNTDTQYFGPGTRLTVL.

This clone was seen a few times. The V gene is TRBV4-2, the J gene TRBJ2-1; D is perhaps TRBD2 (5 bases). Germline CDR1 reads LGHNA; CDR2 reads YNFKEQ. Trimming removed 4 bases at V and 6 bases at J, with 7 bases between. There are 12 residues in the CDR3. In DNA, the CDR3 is TGTGCCAGCAGCCCCGGGGTCAATGAGCAGTTCTTC. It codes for CASSPGVNEQFF.

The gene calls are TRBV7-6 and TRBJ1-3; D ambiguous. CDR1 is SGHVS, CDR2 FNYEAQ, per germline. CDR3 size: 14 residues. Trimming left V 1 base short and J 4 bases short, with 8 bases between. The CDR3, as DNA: TGTGCCAGCAGCTTAGGAGTTGCGGGAAACACCATATATTTT. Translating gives CASSLGVAGNTIYF.

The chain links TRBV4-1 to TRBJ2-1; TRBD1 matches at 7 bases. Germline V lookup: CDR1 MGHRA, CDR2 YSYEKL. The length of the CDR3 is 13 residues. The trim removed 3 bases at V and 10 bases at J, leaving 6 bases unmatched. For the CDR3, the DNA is TGCGCCAGCAGCCACTCGATCAGGGGGGAGCAGTTCTTC. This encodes CASSHSIRGEQFF.

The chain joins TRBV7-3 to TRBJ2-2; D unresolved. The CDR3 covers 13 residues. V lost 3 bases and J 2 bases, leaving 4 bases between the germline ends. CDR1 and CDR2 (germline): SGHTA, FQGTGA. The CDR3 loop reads CASSFPNTGELFF. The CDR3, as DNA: TGTGCCAGCAGCTTCCCTAACACCGGGGAGCTGTTTTTT.

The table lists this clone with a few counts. CDR3 amino acids: CASSVGPGQVGAEAFF. The CDR3 DNA reads as TGTGCCAGCAGCGTAGGGCCGGGACAGGTCGGCGCTGAAGCTTTCTTT. The rearrangement links TRBV9 to TRBJ1-1; 8 positions agree with TRBD1. Germline CDR1 is SGDLS and CDR2 is YYNGEE. V was pared by 0 bases and J by 6 bases, with 10 bases of the junction left unmatched. The CDR3 has 16 amino acids.

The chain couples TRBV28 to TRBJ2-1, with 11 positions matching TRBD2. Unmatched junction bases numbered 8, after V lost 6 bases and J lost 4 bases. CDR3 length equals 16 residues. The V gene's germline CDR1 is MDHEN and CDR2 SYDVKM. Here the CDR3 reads CASRNSGTSGYNEQFF. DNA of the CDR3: TGTGCCAGCAGGAACTCCGGGACTAGCGGTTACAATGAGCAGTTCTTC.

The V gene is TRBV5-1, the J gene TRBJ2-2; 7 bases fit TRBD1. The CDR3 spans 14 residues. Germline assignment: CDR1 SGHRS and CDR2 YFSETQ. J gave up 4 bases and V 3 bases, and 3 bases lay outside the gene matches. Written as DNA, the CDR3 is TGCGCCAGCAGCTCGGGACAGAGCACCGGGGAGCTGTTTTTT. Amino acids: CASSSGQSTGELFF.

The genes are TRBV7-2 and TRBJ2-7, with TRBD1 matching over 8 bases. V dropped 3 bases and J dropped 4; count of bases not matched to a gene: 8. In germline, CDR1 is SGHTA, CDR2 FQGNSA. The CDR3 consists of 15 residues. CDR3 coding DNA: TGTGCCAGCAGCTTGAGTGGACAGGGTCGGTACGAGCAGTACTTC. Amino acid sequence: CASSLSGQGRYEQYF.

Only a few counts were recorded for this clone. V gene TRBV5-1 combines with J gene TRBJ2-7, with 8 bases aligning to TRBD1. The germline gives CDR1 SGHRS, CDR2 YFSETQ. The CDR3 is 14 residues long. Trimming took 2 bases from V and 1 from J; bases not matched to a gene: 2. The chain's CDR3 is CASSLDRGSYEQYF. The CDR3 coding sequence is TGCGCCAGCAGCTTAGACAGGGGATCCTACGAGCAGTACTTC.

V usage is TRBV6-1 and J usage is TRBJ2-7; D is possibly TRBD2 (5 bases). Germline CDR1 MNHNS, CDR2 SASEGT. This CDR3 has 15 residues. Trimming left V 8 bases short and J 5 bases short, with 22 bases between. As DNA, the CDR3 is TGTGCCAGCTGCAAACTAGTACGGGCCCCCCACGAGCAGTACTTC. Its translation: CASCKLVRAPHEQYF.

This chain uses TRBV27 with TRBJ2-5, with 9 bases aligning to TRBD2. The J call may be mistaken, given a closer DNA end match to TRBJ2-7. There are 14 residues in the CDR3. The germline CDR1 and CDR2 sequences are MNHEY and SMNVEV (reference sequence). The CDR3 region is CASSPNIAGAEQYF. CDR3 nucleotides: TGTGCCAGCAGTCCGAACATAGCGGGAGCCGAGCAGTACTTC.

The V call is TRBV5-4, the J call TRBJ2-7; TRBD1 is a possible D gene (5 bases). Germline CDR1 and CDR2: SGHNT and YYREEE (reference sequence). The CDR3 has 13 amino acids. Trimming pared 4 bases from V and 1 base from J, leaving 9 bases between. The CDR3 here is CASSKDTSYEQYF. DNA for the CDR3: TGTGCCAGCAGCAAGGACACTTCCTACGAGCAGTACTTC.